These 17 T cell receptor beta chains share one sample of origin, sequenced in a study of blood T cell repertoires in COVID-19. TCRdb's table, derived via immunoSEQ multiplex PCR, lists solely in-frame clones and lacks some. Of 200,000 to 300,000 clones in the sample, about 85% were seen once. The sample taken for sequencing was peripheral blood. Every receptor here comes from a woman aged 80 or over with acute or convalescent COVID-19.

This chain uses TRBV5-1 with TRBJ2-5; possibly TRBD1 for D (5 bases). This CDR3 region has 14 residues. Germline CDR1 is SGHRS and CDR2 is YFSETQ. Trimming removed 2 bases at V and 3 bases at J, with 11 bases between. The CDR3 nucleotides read TGCGCCAGCAGCTTAGGGCAGGGAAAAGAGACCCAGTACTTC. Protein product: CASSLGQGKETQYF. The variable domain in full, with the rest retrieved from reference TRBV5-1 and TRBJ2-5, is KAGVTQTPRYLIKTRGQQVTLSCSPISGHRSVSWYQQTPGQGLQFLFEYFSETQRNKGNFPGRFSGRQFSNSRSEMNVSTLELGDSALYLCASSLGQGKETQYFGPGTRLLVL.

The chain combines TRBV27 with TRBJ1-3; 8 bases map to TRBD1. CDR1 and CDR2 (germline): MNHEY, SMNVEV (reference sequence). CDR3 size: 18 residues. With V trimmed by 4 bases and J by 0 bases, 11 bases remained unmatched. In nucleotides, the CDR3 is TGTGCCAGCAGTTCCCGACAGGGGCCTTCGAGCTCTGGAAACACCATATATTTT. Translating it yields CASSSRQGPSSSGNTIYF.

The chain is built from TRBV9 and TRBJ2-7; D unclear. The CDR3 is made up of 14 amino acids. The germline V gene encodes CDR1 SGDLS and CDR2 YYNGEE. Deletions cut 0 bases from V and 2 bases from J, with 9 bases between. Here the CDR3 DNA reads TGTGCCAGCAGCGTAGTTCCCGAGACCTACGAGCAGTACTTC. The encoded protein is CASSVVPETYEQYF.

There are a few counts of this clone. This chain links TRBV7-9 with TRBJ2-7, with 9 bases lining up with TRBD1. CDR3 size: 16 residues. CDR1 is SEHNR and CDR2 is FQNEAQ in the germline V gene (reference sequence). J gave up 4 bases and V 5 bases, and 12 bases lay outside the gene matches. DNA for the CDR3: TGTGCCAGCAGCGACCTGACCGGGACAGGGAATTACGAGCAGTACTTC. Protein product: CASSDLTGTGNYEQYF. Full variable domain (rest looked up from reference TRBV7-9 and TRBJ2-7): DTGVSQNPRHKITKRGQNVTFRCDPISEHNRLYWYRQTLGQGPEFLTYFQNEAQLEKSRLLSDRFSAERPKGSFSTLEIQRTEQGDSAMYLCASSDLTGTGNYEQYFGPGTRLTVT.

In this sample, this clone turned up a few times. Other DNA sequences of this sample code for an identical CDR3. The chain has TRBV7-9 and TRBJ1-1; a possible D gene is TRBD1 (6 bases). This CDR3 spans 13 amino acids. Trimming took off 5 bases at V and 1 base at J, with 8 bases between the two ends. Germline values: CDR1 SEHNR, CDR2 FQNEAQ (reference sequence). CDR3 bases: TGTGCCAGCAGCACACAGGGGAACACTGAAGCTTTCTTT. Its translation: CASSTQGNTEAFF. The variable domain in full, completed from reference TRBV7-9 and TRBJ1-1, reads DTGVSQNPRHKITKRGQNVTFRCDPISEHNRLYWYRQTLGQGPEFLTYFQNEAQLEKSRLLSDRFSAERPKGSFSTLEIQRTEQGDSAMYLCASSTQGNTEAFFGQGTRLTVV.

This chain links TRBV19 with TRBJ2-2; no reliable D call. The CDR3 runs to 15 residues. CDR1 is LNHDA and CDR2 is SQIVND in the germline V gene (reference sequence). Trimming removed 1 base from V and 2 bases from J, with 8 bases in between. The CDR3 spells CASSIGAHNTGELFF. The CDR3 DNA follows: TGTGCCAGTAGTATAGGAGCCCACAACACCGGGGAGCTGTTTTTT.

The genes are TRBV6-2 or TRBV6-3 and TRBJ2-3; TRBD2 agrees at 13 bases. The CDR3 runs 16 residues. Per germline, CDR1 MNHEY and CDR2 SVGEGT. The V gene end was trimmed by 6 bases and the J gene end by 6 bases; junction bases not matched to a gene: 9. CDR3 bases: TGTGCCAGCAGCCGGCCGACTAGCGGGAGGACCGATACGCAGTATTTT. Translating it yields CASSRPTSGRTDTQYF.

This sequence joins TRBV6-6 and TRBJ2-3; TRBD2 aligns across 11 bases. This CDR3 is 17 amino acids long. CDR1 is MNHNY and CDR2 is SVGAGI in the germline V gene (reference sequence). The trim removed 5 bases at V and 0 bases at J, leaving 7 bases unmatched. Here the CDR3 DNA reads TGTGCCAGCAGTCCAAGACTAGCGGGGTATAGCACAGATACGCAGTATTTT. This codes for CASSPRLAGYSTDTQYF.

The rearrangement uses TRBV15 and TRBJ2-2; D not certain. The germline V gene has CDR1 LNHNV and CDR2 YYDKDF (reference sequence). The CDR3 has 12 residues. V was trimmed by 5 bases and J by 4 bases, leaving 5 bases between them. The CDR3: CATSVRTGELFF. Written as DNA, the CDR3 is TGTGCCACCAGCGTTCGCACCGGGGAGCTGTTTTTT.

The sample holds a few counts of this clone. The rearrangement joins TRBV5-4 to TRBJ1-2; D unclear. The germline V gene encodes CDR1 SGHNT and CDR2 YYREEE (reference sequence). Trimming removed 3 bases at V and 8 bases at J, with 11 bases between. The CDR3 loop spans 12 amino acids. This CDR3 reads CASSSSTEGYTF. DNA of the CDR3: TGTGCCAGCAGCTCGTCGACGGAGGGCTACACCTTC.

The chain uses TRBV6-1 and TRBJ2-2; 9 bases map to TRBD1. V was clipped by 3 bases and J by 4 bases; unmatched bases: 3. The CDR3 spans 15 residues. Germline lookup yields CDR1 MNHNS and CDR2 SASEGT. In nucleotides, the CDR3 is TGTGCCAGCAGTGATTACAGGGGGCCCACCGGGGAGCTGTTTTTT. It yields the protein CASSDYRGPTGELFF.

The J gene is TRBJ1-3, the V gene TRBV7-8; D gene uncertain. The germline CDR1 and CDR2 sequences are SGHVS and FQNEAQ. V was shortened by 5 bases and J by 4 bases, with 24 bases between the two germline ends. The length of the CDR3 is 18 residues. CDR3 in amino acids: CASSLAATPTSGGNTIYF. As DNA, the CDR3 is TGTGCCAGCAGCCTCGCAGCGACCCCTACCTCTGGAGGAAACACCATATATTTT.

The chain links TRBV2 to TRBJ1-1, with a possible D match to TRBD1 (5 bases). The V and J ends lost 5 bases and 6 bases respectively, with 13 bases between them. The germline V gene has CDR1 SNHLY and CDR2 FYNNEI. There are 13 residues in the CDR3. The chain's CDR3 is CASSRTGTAEAFF. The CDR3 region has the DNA TGTGCCAGCAGTAGAACAGGAACCGCTGAAGCTTTCTTT.

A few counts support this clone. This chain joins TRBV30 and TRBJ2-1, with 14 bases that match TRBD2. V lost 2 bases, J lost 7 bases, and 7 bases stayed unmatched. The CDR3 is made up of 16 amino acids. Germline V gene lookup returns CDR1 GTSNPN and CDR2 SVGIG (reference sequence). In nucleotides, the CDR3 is TGTGCCTGGAGTATACAGGGGACTAGCGGGAGTAATGAGCAGTTCTTC. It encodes CAWSIQGTSGSNEQFF.

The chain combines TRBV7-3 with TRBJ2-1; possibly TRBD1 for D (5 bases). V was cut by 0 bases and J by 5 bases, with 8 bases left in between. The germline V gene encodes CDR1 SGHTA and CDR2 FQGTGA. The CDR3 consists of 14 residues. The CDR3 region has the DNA TGTGCCAGCAGCTTAACGGTGACAGACAATGAGCAGTTCTTC. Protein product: CASSLTVTDNEQFF.

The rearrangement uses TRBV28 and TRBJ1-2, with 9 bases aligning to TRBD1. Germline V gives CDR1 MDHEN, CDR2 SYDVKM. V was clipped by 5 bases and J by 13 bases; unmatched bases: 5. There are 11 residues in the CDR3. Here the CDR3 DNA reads TGTGCCAGCAGTACGGGACAGGGTCCCACCTTC. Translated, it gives CASSTGQGPTF.

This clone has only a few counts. This CDR3 is CASSLVDRGGEQYF. CDR3 nucleotide sequence: TGTGCCAGCAGTTTAGTGGACAGGGGGGGAGAGCAGTACTTC. The chain carries TRBV27 and TRBJ2-7; 10 bases match TRBD1. V was pared by 2 bases and J by 7 bases, with 5 bases of the junction left unmatched. Looked up from germline, CDR1 is MNHEY and CDR2 is SMNVEV (reference sequence). The CDR3 runs 14 residues.